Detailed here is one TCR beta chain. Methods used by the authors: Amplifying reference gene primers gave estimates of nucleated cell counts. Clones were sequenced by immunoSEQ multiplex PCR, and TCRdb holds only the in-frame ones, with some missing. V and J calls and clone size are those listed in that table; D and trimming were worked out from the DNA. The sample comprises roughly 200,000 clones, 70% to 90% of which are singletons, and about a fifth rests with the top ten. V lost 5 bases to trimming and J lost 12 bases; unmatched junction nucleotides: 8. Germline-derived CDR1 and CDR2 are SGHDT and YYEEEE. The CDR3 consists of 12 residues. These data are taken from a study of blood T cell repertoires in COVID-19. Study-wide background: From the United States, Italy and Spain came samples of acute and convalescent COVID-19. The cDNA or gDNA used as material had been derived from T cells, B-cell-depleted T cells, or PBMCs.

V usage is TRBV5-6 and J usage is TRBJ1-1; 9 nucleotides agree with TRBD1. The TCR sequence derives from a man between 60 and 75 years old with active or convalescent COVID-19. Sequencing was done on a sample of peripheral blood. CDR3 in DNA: TGTGCCAGCAGAACGGGACAGGGTATGACTTTCTTT. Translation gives CASRTGQGMTFF. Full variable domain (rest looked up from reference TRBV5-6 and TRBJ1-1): DAGVTQSPTHLIKTRGQQVTLRCSPKSGHDTVSWYQQALGQGPQFIFQYYEEEERQRGNFPDRFSGHQFPNYSSELNVNALLLGDSALYLCASRTGQGMTFFGQGTRLTVV.